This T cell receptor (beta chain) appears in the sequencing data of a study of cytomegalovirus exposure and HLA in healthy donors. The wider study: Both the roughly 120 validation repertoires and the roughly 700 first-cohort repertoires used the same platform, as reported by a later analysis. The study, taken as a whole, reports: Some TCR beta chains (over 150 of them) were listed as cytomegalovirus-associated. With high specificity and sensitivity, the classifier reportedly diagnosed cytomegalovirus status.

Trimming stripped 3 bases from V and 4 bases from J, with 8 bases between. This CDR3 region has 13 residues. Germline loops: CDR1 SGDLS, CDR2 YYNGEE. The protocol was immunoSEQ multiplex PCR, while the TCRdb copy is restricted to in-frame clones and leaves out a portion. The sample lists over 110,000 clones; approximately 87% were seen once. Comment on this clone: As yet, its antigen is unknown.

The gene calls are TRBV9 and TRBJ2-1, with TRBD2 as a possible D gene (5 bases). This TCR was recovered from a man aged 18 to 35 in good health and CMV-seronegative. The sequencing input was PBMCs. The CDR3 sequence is CASSATIYNEQFF. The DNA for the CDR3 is TGTGCCAGCAGCGCGACTATATACAATGAGCAGTTCTTC.